The following is a TCR beta chain sequence with its context. The antigen this receptor binds is unknown. The sample holds no much larger clone one base away, and base qualities are not on file. CDR1 and CDR2 are drawn from the germline V gene (reference sequence): SGHAT, FQDESV. CDR3 length: 14 amino acids, cysteine to phenylalanine. Of the read, only the CDR3 DNA is kept; its 42 bases are in frame from base 1. Trimming removed 8 bases from V and 4 bases from J; the gene matches leave 8 bases unexplained. The data were obtained in a study of blood T cell repertoires in COVID-19 (dated by TCRdb to the early 2020s). Some background on the complete study: The collaborator samples originated in the United States, Italy and Spain and spanned the acute and convalescent phases of COVID-19. The material from the prospective study consisted of cDNA or gDNA derived from T cells, B-cell-depleted T cells, or PBMCs. Subjects who had been exposed to COVID-19, were actively infected with it, or had recovered from it provided the deeply sampled blood TCRbeta repertoires that made up the dataset. The repertoires were made available in a free public database intended to serve as a resource for research on the immune response to SARS-CoV-2. The samples were drawn from the first 160 participants of the ongoing ImmuneRACE study and from over a thousand subjects provided by 6 global collaborators. Sample metadata almost always included a de-identified subject ID, COVID-19 status, age in years and sex. HLA class I and class II types, where available, came from metadata supplied by the sample provider rather than from assay-based typing. Points the paper makes about the study in general: The quantity of clinical and demographic metadata differed by source and by participant and was supplied without curation.

One collaborating source in Seattle enrolled patients during active infection and followed them longitudinally through the course of disease. Whole blood was collected in K2EDTA tubes by collaborating institutions according to the institutions' own protocols. For TCRbeta analysis, collaborators shipped samples as frozen whole blood, isolated PBMCs, or DNA extracted from either of those sample types. TCRbeta CDR3 regions were amplified from genomic DNA using the immunoSEQ Assay, a bias-controlled multiplex PCR. Per the authors' processing: The number of nucleated cells in each sample was estimated from the amplification of reference gene primers within the assay. To quantify the absolute abundance of each unique TCRbeta CDR3 rearrangement, sequence reads were collapsed and filtered. For each sample, productive Simpson clonality was calculated as the square root of Simpson's diversity index over productive rearrangements. The table was pulled from immuneACCESS by TCRdb, which kept in-frame rearrangements only. Such tables lose some clones; where checked, under half of the loss comes from unresolved V genes, and the rest has no known cause. V, J and clone size were drawn from that table, and D and trimming were deduced from the DNA. The sample profile shows over 100,000 clones; around 90% of them were found once. In total, the top ten clones hold 1.5% to 2.5% of the sample.

The source is a woman between 45 and 65 years old with COVID-19, enrolled during active disease. The chain joins TRBV11-1 to TRBJ2-3; TRBD2 aligns with 8 central bases. Material for sequencing was peripheral blood. DNA sequence: TGTGCCAGCCGAGGACTAGCCCCCTCAGATACGCAGTATTTT. Translation gives CASRGLAPSDTQYF.